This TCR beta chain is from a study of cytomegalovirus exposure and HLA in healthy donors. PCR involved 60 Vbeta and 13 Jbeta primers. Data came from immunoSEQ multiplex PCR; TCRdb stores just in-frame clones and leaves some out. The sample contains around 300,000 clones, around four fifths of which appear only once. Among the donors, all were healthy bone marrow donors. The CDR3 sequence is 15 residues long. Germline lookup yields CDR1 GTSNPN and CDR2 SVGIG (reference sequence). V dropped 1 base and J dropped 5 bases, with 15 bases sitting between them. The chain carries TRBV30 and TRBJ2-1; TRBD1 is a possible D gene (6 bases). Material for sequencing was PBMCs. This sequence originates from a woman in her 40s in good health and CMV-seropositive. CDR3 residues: CAWSELGARDNEQFF. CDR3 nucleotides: TGTGCCTGGAGTGAATTGGGGGCACGGGACAATGAGCAGTTCTTC.